The 9 T cell receptor beta chains below were found in one sample sequenced in a study of blood T cell repertoires in COVID-19. Only in-frame clones appear in the TCRdb table, and some are missing; sequencing was by immunoSEQ multiplex PCR. The table has roughly 190,000 clones, roughly 80% seen once. The sample comprised peripheral blood. The receptor set was obtained from a man aged 60 to 69 with acute or convalescent COVID-19.

This rearrangement joins TRBV28 to TRBJ1-5; a weak D match, TRBD1 (5 bases). Between the trimmed V and J ends, which lost 1 base and 8 bases, there was a span of 12 bases. The CDR3 is made up of 14 amino acids. Germline CDR1 MDHEN, CDR2 SYDVKM. CDR3 sequence reads: CASSLSDQGKPQHF. The CDR3 coding sequence is TGTGCCAGCAGTTTATCTGACCAGGGTAAGCCCCAGCATTTT.

The genes are TRBV19 and TRBJ1-5; TRBD1 is a possible D gene (6 bases). From germline, CDR1 is LNHDA and CDR2 SQIVND (reference sequence). The V gene lost 3 bases and the J gene lost 3 bases, with 15 bases spanning the gap. This CDR3 spans 16 amino acids. For the CDR3, the DNA is TGTGCCAGTAGTATCCTCGGGGAGGGGGTCAATCAGCCCCAGCATTTT. Its translation: CASSILGEGVNQPQHF.

This clone showed up just a few times. V usage is TRBV15 and J usage is TRBJ1-2; 9 positions agree with TRBD1. V shed 5 bases, J shed 6 bases, and the junction held 7 bases outside the gene matches. The CDR3 covers 14 residues. The germline gives CDR1 LNHNV, CDR2 YYDKDF (reference sequence). CDR3 in DNA: TGTGCCACCAGCGGAAACAGGGGGCGGGATGGCTACACCTTC. Its protein is CATSGNRGRDGYTF.

The chain employs TRBV9 and TRBJ1-4, with TRBD1 as a possible D gene (5 bases). V was trimmed by 0 bases and J by 8 bases, leaving 11 bases between them. The germline V gene has CDR1 SGDLS and CDR2 YYNGEE. This CDR3 spans 14 amino acids. CDR3 residues: CASSVAAQDEKLFF. In DNA, the CDR3 is TGTGCCAGCAGCGTAGCTGCACAGGACGAAAAACTGTTTTTT.

J is TRBJ1-1 and V is TRBV6-5, with 7 bases matching TRBD1. The V segment lost 0 bases and the J segment 5 bases; nucleotides outside the gene matches: 3. CDR3 size: 14 residues. Looked up from germline, CDR1 is MNHEY and CDR2 is SVGAGI. CDR3 sequence: CASSYSQGGTEAFF. The CDR3, as DNA: TGTGCCAGCAGTTACTCCCAGGGGGGTACTGAAGCTTTCTTT.

The chain combines TRBV7-2 with TRBJ1-2; possibly TRBD1 for D (6 bases). This CDR3 has 13 amino acids. V lost 3 bases and J 4 bases, leaving 9 bases between the germline ends. Per the germline V gene, CDR1 is SGHTA and CDR2 is FQGNSA. The chain's CDR3 is CASSFDRRYGYTF. The DNA of the CDR3 is TGTGCCAGCAGCTTCGACAGGCGCTATGGCTACACCTTC.

The V gene is TRBV6-1, the J gene TRBJ1-5; D is possibly TRBD1 (5 bases). V lost 3 bases to trimming and J lost 1 base, with 16 bases between them. The CDR3 length is 17 residues. CDR1 and CDR2 (germline): MNHNS, SASEGT. The CDR3: CASSERGTEGSNQPQHF. The CDR3 region has the DNA TGTGCCAGCAGTGAGCGGGGCACCGAGGGCAGCAATCAGCCCCAGCATTTT.

The rearrangement uses TRBV5-4 and TRBJ1-5; D possibly corresponds to TRBD1 (5 bases). This CDR3 is built from 13 residues. Germline V gene lookup returns CDR1 SGHNT and CDR2 YYREEE (reference sequence). The V end was cut by 0 bases, the J end by 9 bases, with 10 bases between. CDR3 bases: TGTGCCAGCAGCTTGGAGGGGATCGGGCCCCAGCATTTT. It yields the protein CASSLEGIGPQHF.

The count of this clone is one. Sequence at one end of the junction differs from germline and may be a read error. This rearrangement joins TRBV5-4 to TRBJ1-1; D is unresolved. This CDR3 comprises 14 residues. CDR1 SGHNT and CDR2 YYREEE come from the germline V gene (reference sequence). The DNA for the CDR3 is TGTGCCAGCAGCTTGGGGCAGGCGAACACTGAAACTTTCTTT. As protein: CASSLGQANTETFF.